The TCR beta chain under discussion was sequenced for a study of shared clonotypes between healthy human individuals. To note about this clone: The antigen remains undetermined.

Per germline, CDR1 MDHEN and CDR2 SYDVKM. This CDR3 contains 11 residues. V gave up 7 bases and J gave up 3 bases, with 4 bases separating them. CD45RO-negative cells were positively selected for CCR7, leaving out terminally differentiated effector memory CD45RA+ cells. Overall study results and limits: When compared with the clonotypes that were shared by all four sorted-subset donors, the non-shared clonotypes turned out to have lower generation probabilities.

Using immunoSEQ multiplex PCR, the repertoire was profiled, and TCRdb retains in-frame clones only, with some absent. The table shows millions of clones, with roughly 91% occurring only once. The receptor comes from a man in his late teens or twenties in good health. Some clones in this sample may be carry-over from other donors' samples. This chain links TRBV28 with TRBJ1-3; D unclear. Sequencing was performed on naive CD8+ T cells from PBMCs. The CDR3 DNA follows: TGTGCCAGCACACTTGGAAACACCATATATTTT. It is translated as CASTLGNTIYF.